The 20 T cell receptor beta chains given below trace back to one sample, sequenced in a study of blood T cell repertoires in COVID-19. Some clones are missing from TCRdb's copy, which holds only in-frame ones; the method was immunoSEQ multiplex PCR. Of some 200,000 clones in the sample, over 80% were seen once. The sample comprised peripheral blood. All receptors come from a woman aged 40 to 50 with acute or convalescent COVID-19.

The chain combines TRBV7-8 with TRBJ2-7; D might be TRBD1 (6 bases). CDR1 SGHVS and CDR2 FQNEAQ come from the germline V gene. Trimming shortened V by 3 bases and J by 1 base, and 13 bases separated the two germline ends. The CDR3 is made up of 15 amino acids. The CDR3 here is CASSLHQGPSYEQYF. As DNA, the CDR3 is TGTGCCAGCAGCTTGCATCAGGGGCCTTCCTACGAGCAGTACTTC.

The chain joins TRBV10-3 to TRBJ2-3; maybe TRBD2 (6 bases). Between the trimmed V and J ends, which lost 2 bases and 4 bases, there was a span of 10 bases. Germline CDR1 and CDR2: ENHRY and SYGVKD. The CDR3 consists of 14 residues. CDR3 residues: CAISEREMSDTQYF. The CDR3 region has the DNA TGTGCCATCAGTGAGCGGGAGATGTCAGATACGCAGTATTTT.

J is TRBJ2-1 and V is TRBV7-2; D remains ambiguous. Germline V gene data show CDR1 as SGHTA and CDR2 as FQGNSA. The CDR3 spans 12 residues. Deletions cut 1 base from V and 6 bases from J, with 4 bases between. CDR3 in DNA: TGTGCCAGCAGCTTAGGTAGCAATGAGCAGTTCTTC. Its translation is CASSLGSNEQFF.

The V gene is TRBV2, the J gene TRBJ2-1, with 13 positions matching TRBD2. The CDR3 length is 14 residues. Germline V CDR1 and CDR2: SNHLY, FYNNEI. The J segment lost 8 bases and the V segment lost 7 bases, leaving 5 bases of the junction unmatched. CDR3 in DNA: TGTGCCAGCATGCGGACTAGCGGGAGCGATGAGCAGTTCTTC. It translates to CASMRTSGSDEQFF. The variable domain in full, with the rest retrieved from reference TRBV2 and TRBJ2-1, is EPEVTQTPSHQVTQMGQEVILRCVPISNHLYFYWYRQILGQKVEFLVSFYNNEISEKSEIFDDQFSVERPDGSNFTLKIRSTKLEDSAMYFCASMRTSGSDEQFFGPGTRLTVL.

The table lists this clone with many counts. CDR3 DNA sequence: TGTGCCAGCAGTGAAGTCGGGGGGGCCGGGAATGAGCAGTTCTTC. Encoded protein: CASSEVGGAGNEQFF. V gene TRBV6-1 combines with J gene TRBJ2-1; 8 nucleotides line up with TRBD2. Germline assignment: CDR1 MNHNS and CDR2 SASEGT. The CDR3 is made up of 15 amino acids. The V segment lost 1 base and the J segment 7 bases; nucleotides outside the gene matches: 6.

V gene TRBV6-2 or TRBV6-3 combines with J gene TRBJ1-1, with D perhaps matching TRBD1 (5 bases). The CDR3 length is 16 residues. CDR1 and CDR2 from the germline V gene are MNHEY and SVGEGT. The ends were cut back, 5 bases at V and 8 bases at J, with 24 bases in the middle. The CDR3 DNA is TGTGCCAGCAGTCCGCTGGAGCCCAATCTCAGGGAAGAAGCTTTCTTT. This codes for CASSPLEPNLREEAFF.

The V call is TRBV4-2, the J call TRBJ2-1; 8 bases are shared with TRBD2. The CDR3 has 16 residues. Germline V gene lookup returns CDR1 LGHNA and CDR2 YNFKEQ. With V trimmed by 3 bases and J by 4 bases, 8 bases remained unmatched. The CDR3 loop is CASSHSGSGEYNEQFF. The CDR3 DNA reads as TGTGCCAGCAGCCATTCCGGTAGCGGGGAGTACAATGAGCAGTTCTTC.

V and J are TRBV6-5 and TRBJ1-4; 9 bases line up with TRBD1. Germline V CDR1 and CDR2: MNHEY, SVGAGI. V gave up 6 bases and J gave up 8 bases; unmatched junction bases: 7. This CDR3 spans 14 amino acids. The CDR3 nucleotides read TGTGCCAGCAGCGAGGGACAGGGTGGCGAAAAACTGTTTTTT. It is translated as CASSEGQGGEKLFF.

In DNA form, the CDR3 reads TGTGCCAGCAGCCAAGATGGGGCGCATACGCAGTATTTT. This translates into CASSQDGAHTQYF. The chain has TRBV3-1 (or the pseudogene TRBV3-2) and TRBJ2-3, with D possibly being TRBD1 (5 bases). The CDR3 has 13 amino acids. CDR1 and CDR2 (germline): LGHDT, YNNKEL (reference sequence). V lost 0 bases and J lost 7, with 8 bases in between.

The rearrangement links TRBV30 to TRBJ2-7; 10 bases agree with TRBD2. The CDR3 covers 15 residues. Germline V lookup: CDR1 GTSNPN, CDR2 SVGIG (reference sequence). Trimming took 4 bases from V and 2 from J; bases not matched to a gene: 8. The CDR3 coding sequence is TGTGCCTGGACCCCCAGAGCGGGAGGGACCTACGAGCAGTACTTC. Translating it yields CAWTPRAGGTYEQYF. The whole variable domain, filled in from reference TRBV30 and TRBJ2-7, reads SQTIHQWPATLVQPVGSPLSLECTVEGTSNPNLYWYRQAAGRGLQLLFYSVGIGQISSEVPQNLSASRPQDRQFILSSKKLLLSDSGFYLCAWTPRAGGTYEQYFGPGTRLTVT.

This chain uses TRBV5-1 with TRBJ1-1; TRBD1 matches at 8 bases. Germline V gene data show CDR1 as SGHRS and CDR2 as YFSETQ. V shed 0 bases and J 6 bases; nucleotides not matched to a gene: 13. This CDR3 contains 17 residues. The CDR3 here is CASSLGARAGGIAEAFF. As DNA, the CDR3 is TGCGCCAGCAGCTTGGGAGCGAGAGCAGGGGGCATCGCTGAAGCTTTCTTT.

The V call is TRBV29-1, the J call TRBJ2-2; tentatively, D is TRBD1 (5 bases). Trimming removed 2 bases from V and 0 bases from J, with 16 bases in between. Germline values: CDR1 SQVTM, CDR2 ANQGSEA. The CDR3 totals 17 residues. The CDR3 DNA reads as TGCAGCGTTGAATCTACAGGACCGTTCGCGAACACCGGGGAGCTGTTTTTT. The encoded protein is CSVESTGPFANTGELFF.

This clone was counted a few times. The V call is TRBV15, the J call TRBJ2-1; D perhaps matches TRBD2 (6 bases). CDR3 size: 16 residues. Per germline, CDR1 LNHNV and CDR2 YYDKDF (reference sequence). Between the trimmed V and J ends, which lost 3 bases and 8 bases, there was a span of 20 bases. The CDR3 sequence: CATSSRKAGGKDEQFF. As DNA, the CDR3 is TGTGCCACCAGCAGCAGAAAAGCGGGTGGTAAGGATGAGCAGTTCTTC. Combining the CDR3 with reference TRBV15 and TRBJ2-1 gives the whole variable domain DAMVIQNPRYQVTQFGKPVTLSCSQTLNHNVMYWYQQKSSQAPKLLFHYYDKDFNNEADTPDNFQSRRPNTSFCFLDIRSPGLGDTAMYLCATSSRKAGGKDEQFFGPGTRLTVL.

V and J are TRBV29-1 and TRBJ1-1, with a possible D match to TRBD1 (5 bases). V lost 6 bases to trimming and J lost 2 bases, with 16 bases between them. This CDR3 has 14 amino acids. CDR1 and CDR2 from the germline V gene are SQVTM and ANQGSEA. The CDR3 nucleotides are TGCAGCGTGAGGGGCACGGGGGGAAACACTGAAGCTTTCTTT. Amino acids: CSVRGTGGNTEAFF. Full variable domain (outside the CDR3, taken from reference TRBV29-1 and TRBJ1-1): SAVISQKPSRDICQRGTSLTIQCQVDSQVTMMFWYRQQPGQSLTLIATANQGSEATYESGFVIDKFPISRPNLTFSTLTVSNMSPEDSSIYLCSVRGTGGNTEAFFGQGTRLTVV.

The J gene is TRBJ1-2, the V gene TRBV19; D is possibly TRBD1 (5 bases). This CDR3 is 16 amino acids long. The V end was cut by 4 bases, the J end by 8 bases, with 23 bases between. CDR1 and CDR2 from the germline V gene are LNHDA and SQIVND (reference sequence). The CDR3 spells CASSRPRQTGSGGYTF. The CDR3 nucleotides read TGTGCCAGTAGTAGACCGCGACAGACTGGTTCCGGGGGCTACACCTTC. Full variable domain (outside the CDR3, taken from reference TRBV19 and TRBJ1-2): DGGITQSPKYLFRKEGQNVTLSCEQNLNHDAMYWYRQDPGQGLRLIYYSQIVNDFQKGDIAEGYSVSREKKESFPLTVTSAQKNPTAFYLCASSRPRQTGSGGYTFGSGTRLTVV.

This rearrangement joins TRBV5-1 to TRBJ1-4, with 9 bases lining up with TRBD1. After removal of 2 bases from V and 2 bases from J, the junction contained 4 bases not matched to a gene. CDR3 length equals 16 residues. In germline, CDR1 is SGHRS, CDR2 YFSETQ. This CDR3 is CASSFLTGGTNEKLFF. DNA for the CDR3: TGCGCCAGCAGCTTCTTGACAGGGGGGACTAATGAAAAACTGTTTTTT.

The chain couples TRBV27 to TRBJ1-2, with D possibly being TRBD1 (5 bases). Germline assignment: CDR1 MNHEY and CDR2 SMNVEV (reference sequence). The CDR3 has 17 amino acids. Trimming left V 2 bases short and J 8 bases short, with 24 bases between. CDR3 DNA sequence: TGTGCCAGCAGTTTACTAGGGCAGGGCCAGGGTTTTTGGGGCTACACCTTC. This gives the protein CASSLLGQGQGFWGYTF.

This chain joins TRBV7-5 and TRBJ1-5. TRBV7-5 is listed as a pseudogene. The CDR3 consists of 14 residues. Here the CDR3 DNA reads TGTGCCAGAAGCTTAGTTGCGGGGAATCAGCCCCAGCATTTT. This codes for CARSLVAGNQPQHF.

CDR3 bases: TGCAGTGCTAGTCGTCAATCGGGGGCTGAAGCTTTCTTT. Translation: CSASRQSGAEAFF. The chain has TRBV20-1 and TRBJ1-1, with D perhaps TRBD1 (5 bases). V lost 3 bases and J lost 6, with 14 bases in between. CDR3 length: 13 residues. The V gene's germline CDR1 is DFQATT and CDR2 SNEGSKA (reference sequence).

The genes are TRBV28 and TRBJ1-2; perhaps TRBD1 as D (6 bases). This CDR3 is built from 15 residues. V was pared by 8 bases and J by 4 bases, with 20 bases between. Germline V lookup: CDR1 MDHEN, CDR2 SYDVKM. CDR3 loop: CASSPLTDSLYGYTF. As DNA, the CDR3 is TGTGCCAGCTCCCCGTTGACGGACAGCCTCTATGGCTACACCTTC.